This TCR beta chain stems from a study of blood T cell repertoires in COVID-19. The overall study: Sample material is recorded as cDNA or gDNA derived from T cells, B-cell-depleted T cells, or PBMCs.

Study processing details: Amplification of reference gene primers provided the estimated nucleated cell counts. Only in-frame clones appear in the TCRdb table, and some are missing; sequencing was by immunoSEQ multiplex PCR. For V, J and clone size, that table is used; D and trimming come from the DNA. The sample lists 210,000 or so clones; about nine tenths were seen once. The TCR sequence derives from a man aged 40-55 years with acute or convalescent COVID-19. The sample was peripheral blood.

The DNA of the CDR3 is TGTGCCAGCAGCCTCCACACCGGGGGGCTCGCTGAAGCTTTCTTT. Amino acids: CASSLHTGGLAEAFF. The rearrangement uses TRBV14 and TRBJ1-1, with D possibly TRBD1 on 6 matching bases. Germline values: CDR1 SGHDN, CDR2 FVKESK. Deletions cut 4 bases from V and 6 bases from J, with 18 bases between. CDR3 length equals 15 residues.